This T cell receptor (beta chain) derives from a study of shared clonotypes between healthy human individuals. Background on the study: The cohort comprised a couple of women and a few men. Their ages spanned 18 to 49 years. Study results and caveats: Estimated clonotype richness was generally higher in naive than memory subsets. Clonotypes not shared had lower generation probabilities than those common to all four donors.

The method was immunoSEQ multiplex PCR; TCRdb's version includes in-frame clones alone and lacks a portion of them. The sample holds approximately 1,000,000 clones; 70% to 85% are singletons and the top ten take approximately 0.9%. CDR3 size: 14 residues. Germline assignment: CDR1 SGHRS and CDR2 YFSETQ. J was trimmed by 4 bases and V by 6 bases; bases with no gene match: 5. A note on this clone: Its target is unknown.

Specimen: memory CD4+ T cells from PBMCs. The sample's subset: CD45RA-negative fraction. The sequence came from a man aged 18 to 29 in good health. Some clones in this sample may be carry-over from other donors' samples. The chain links TRBV5-1 to TRBJ1-1; 11 bases match TRBD1. For the CDR3, the DNA is TGCGCCAGCACCACGGACAGGGGGCTCACTGAAGCTTTCTTT. Translated: CASTTDRGLTEAFF.